A single sample is the source of the 8 T cell receptor beta chains below, sequenced in a study of T cell responses to AZD1222 COVID-19 vaccine. TCRdb keeps only in-frame clones here, not all; method: immunoSEQ multiplex PCR. The repertoire consists of tens of thousands of clones, with around 80% occurring once and the leading ten covering approximately 3.5%. The sample consisted of peripheral blood, taken 28 days after the second AZD1222 dose. The receptors were sampled from an adult who received the AZD1222 COVID-19 vaccine.

In its sample, this clone was seen once. V gene TRBV15 combines with J gene TRBJ2-3; D is uncertain. Deletions cut 5 bases from V and 2 bases from J, with 14 bases between. There are 15 residues in the CDR3. Per the germline V gene, CDR1 is LNHNV and CDR2 is YYDKDF (reference sequence). CDR3: CATSLVFGSTDTQYF. The CDR3 nucleotides are TGTGCCACCAGCCTGGTTTTCGGTTCCACAGATACGCAGTATTTT.

The chain joins TRBV5-4 to TRBJ1-2; D gene unclear. The germline V and J ends were trimmed by 3 bases and 3 bases, with 12 bases remaining between them. There are 14 residues in the CDR3. Germline CDR1 reads SGHNT; CDR2 reads YYREEE (reference sequence). CDR3 in amino acids: CASSSWEGDYGYTF. In DNA, the CDR3 is TGTGCCAGCAGCTCCTGGGAGGGAGACTATGGCTACACCTTC.

V and J are TRBV24-1 and TRBJ1-2; tentative D call: TRBD1 (6 bases). This CDR3 has 14 amino acids. V lost 6 bases and J lost 3, with 13 bases in between. Looked up from germline, CDR1 is KGHDR and CDR2 is SFDVKD. The CDR3 here is CATSQQGWDYGYTF. Written as DNA, the CDR3 is TGTGCCACCAGTCAACAGGGATGGGACTATGGCTACACCTTC.

The J gene is TRBJ1-1, the V gene TRBV7-9; D gene unclear. This CDR3 region has 10 residues. CDR1 is SEHNR and CDR2 is FQNEAQ in the germline V gene (reference sequence). V lost 5 bases and J lost 4, with 2 bases in between. As DNA, the CDR3 is TGTGCCAGCAGCGGCACTGAAGCTTTCTTT. Residues: CASSGTEAFF.

The genes are TRBV18 and TRBJ1-6; perhaps TRBD1 as D (5 bases). The V and J ends lost 3 bases and 9 bases respectively, with 18 bases between them. The CDR3 has 16 residues. Germline CDR1 reads KGHSH; CDR2 reads LQKENI. The CDR3 spells CASSPRGGTDPSPLHF. CDR3 DNA: TGTGCCAGCTCACCTCGGGGGGGGACGGATCCTTCACCCCTCCACTTT.

V gene TRBV5-5 combines with J gene TRBJ1-4; possible D gene TRBD1, 5 bases. The CDR3 length is 15 residues. Germline V gives CDR1 SGHKS, CDR2 YYEKEE (reference sequence). Trimming took 4 bases from V and 4 from J, leaving 14 bases between them. The CDR3 protein is CASSPWGRSNEKLFF. The CDR3 DNA reads TGTGCCAGCAGCCCCTGGGGCAGGAGTAATGAAAAACTGTTTTTT.

The chain recombines TRBV5-1 with TRBJ1-3; D gene unclear. V lost 0 bases and J lost 0, with 10 bases in between. The CDR3 extends over 16 amino acids. CDR1 SGHRS and CDR2 YFSETQ come from the germline V gene. CDR3 sequence reads: CASSLAPGNSGNTIYF. DNA for the CDR3: TGCGCCAGCAGCTTGGCCCCAGGTAACTCTGGAAACACCATATATTTT.

This chain links TRBV5-8 with TRBJ1-5; D gene unclear. V lost 3 bases to trimming and J lost 6 bases, with 16 bases between them. The germline V gene encodes CDR1 SGHTS and CDR2 YDEGEE. This CDR3 comprises 15 residues. This CDR3 reads CASSSRGGLGQPQHF. The CDR3 DNA reads TGTGCCAGCAGCTCCCGAGGAGGGCTTGGTCAGCCCCAGCATTTT.